The 23 T cell receptor beta chains presented below share a single source sample, sequenced in a study of blood T cells in healthy people across ages. Primers used in a second PCR of about 6 to 11 cycles were a sample-barcoded 5' primer and a J-beta primer mix. Using its own MiXCR run on the 5' RACE reads, TCRdb lists one record per CDR3 protein. This table holds some 760,000 distinct CDR3 sequences, around 25% found once. Separately, the same data were catalogued under a study of T cells of mothers and their children.

Source material: blood. These receptors came from a boy aged 5-17 years in good health.

The V gene is TRBV4-3, the J gene TRBJ2-5, with TRBD2 matching over 7 bases. Trimming cost V 0 bases and J 5 bases; bases outside gene matches: 15. Looked up from germline, CDR1 is LGHNA and CDR2 is YSLEER. The CDR3 extends over 18 amino acids. The CDR3 loop reads CASSQDRLSGAGGETQYF. CDR3 sequence (DNA): TGCGCCAGCAGCCAAGATCGACTGAGCGGGGCGGGTGGTGAGACCCAGTACTTC.

The rearrangement joins TRBV6-1 to TRBJ2-3; D remains ambiguous. Germline assignment: CDR1 MNHNS and CDR2 SASEGT. The ends were cut back, 7 bases at V and 1 base at J, with 15 bases in the middle. The CDR3 is 15 amino acids. In nucleotides, the CDR3 is TGTGCCAGCACCCTCGGCAGGCCCGGCACAGATACGCAGTATTTT. Amino acid sequence: CASTLGRPGTDTQYF.

The CDR3 sequence: CASTATGLLGNQPQHF. In DNA, the CDR3 is TGTGCCAGCACAGCGACAGGGCTTCTTGGGAATCAGCCCCAGCATTTT. The V call is TRBV2, the J call TRBJ1-5; 7 nucleotides align to TRBD1. The CDR3 consists of 16 residues. Germline assignment: CDR1 SNHLY and CDR2 FYNNEI. Unmatched junction bases numbered 13, after V lost 7 bases and J lost 4 bases.

V gene TRBV7-6 combines with J gene TRBJ2-7; 11 positions agree with TRBD2. This CDR3 is 14 amino acids long. The germline gives CDR1 SGHVS, CDR2 FNYEAQ. V shed 2 bases and J 5 bases; nucleotides not matched to a gene: 2. The CDR3 DNA follows: TGTGCCAGCAGCTTAATACTAGCGGGAGACGAGCAGTACTTC. Translating gives CASSLILAGDEQYF.

The genes are TRBV20-1 and TRBJ1-2, with D perhaps TRBD1 (5 bases). Trimming removed 5 bases from V and 8 bases from J, with 18 bases in between. The CDR3 is 13 amino acids. CDR1 is DFQATT, CDR2 SNEGSKA, per germline (reference sequence). The CDR3 spells CSAAGTGWSGYTF. The CDR3 nucleotides read TGCAGTGCTGCCGGGACGGGTTGGTCGGGCTACACCTTC.

The chain joins TRBV28 to TRBJ2-1; D ambiguous. Germline assignment: CDR1 MDHEN and CDR2 SYDVKM. The CDR3 contains 12 residues. With 0 bases removed from V and 4 bases from J, the gap between germline ends came to 1 base. CDR3 region: CASSLWYNEQFF. In DNA, the CDR3 is TGTGCCAGCAGTTTATGGTACAATGAGCAGTTCTTC.

This clonotype was counted only a few times. This rearrangement joins TRBV9 to TRBJ1-2; TRBD1 is a possible D gene (5 bases). Trimming removed 4 bases from V and 6 bases from J, with 19 bases in between. This CDR3 region has 15 residues. Germline CDR1 reads SGDLS; CDR2 reads YYNGEE. The CDR3 DNA reads TGTGCCAGCAGCCGTTCCGGGACTCCCCCGGATGGCTACACCTTC. It codes for CASSRSGTPPDGYTF.

The V and J genes are TRBV2 and TRBJ2-1, with D possibly TRBD1 on 6 matching bases. The CDR3 is made up of 12 amino acids. The germline gives CDR1 SNHLY, CDR2 FYNNEI. Trimming took off 7 bases at V and 8 bases at J, with 12 bases between the two ends. CDR3 amino acids: CASKQGWDEQFF. CDR3 nucleotides: TGTGCCAGCAAACAGGGATGGGATGAGCAGTTCTTC. Full variable domain (remainder filled in from reference TRBV2 and TRBJ2-1): EPEVTQTPSHQVTQMGQEVILRCVPISNHLYFYWYRQILGQKVEFLVSFYNNEISEKSEIFDDQFSVERPDGSNFTLKIRSTKLEDSAMYFCASKQGWDEQFFGPGTRLTVL.

CDR3 protein: CASSLQTSSGETQYF. The CDR3 coding sequence is TGTGCCAGCAGCCTACAGACTAGCTCAGGAGAGACCCAGTACTTC. The J gene is TRBJ2-5, the V gene TRBV3-1; TRBD2 aligns across 7 bases. The V segment lost 4 bases and the J segment 4 bases; nucleotides outside the gene matches: 9. The germline V gene encodes CDR1 LGHDT and CDR2 YNNKEL (reference sequence). The CDR3 covers 15 residues.

This clonotype has only a few counts. This chain links TRBV12-3 or TRBV12-4 with TRBJ1-2; maybe TRBD1 (5 bases). Trimming left V 6 bases short and J 4 bases short, with 15 bases between. The CDR3 consists of 14 residues. As DNA, the CDR3 is TGTGCCAGCAGGCTCCCCGGGGGGGGCTATGGCTACACCTTC. Protein sequence: CASRLPGGGYGYTF.

The chain has TRBV10-2 and TRBJ2-5; 8 bases line up with TRBD2. J was trimmed by 2 bases and V by 1 base; bases with no gene match: 3. This CDR3 region has 15 residues. The germline V gene encodes CDR1 WSHSY and CDR2 SAAADI. The CDR3 DNA reads as TGCGCCAGCAGTGAGTGGGTAGCGGGACAAGAGACCCAGTACTTC. It codes for CASSEWVAGQETQYF.

V usage is TRBV5-4 and J usage is TRBJ2-5; TRBD2 is a possible D gene (5 bases). The V and J ends lost 3 bases and 5 bases respectively, with 11 bases between them. This CDR3 region has 13 residues. Germline V gene data show CDR1 as SGHNT and CDR2 as YYREEE (reference sequence). This CDR3 is CASSSEPGETQYF. Written as DNA, the CDR3 is TGTGCCAGCAGCTCGGAGCCGGGGGAGACCCAGTACTTC.

This clonotype was observed a few times. The rearrangement links TRBV5-1 to TRBJ1-6; D is ambiguous. Deletions cut 2 bases from V and 0 bases from J, with 3 bases between. The CDR3 totals 14 residues. Germline CDR1 SGHRS, CDR2 YFSETQ. Here the CDR3 reads CASSLLSYNSPLHF. CDR3 nucleotide sequence: TGCGCCAGCAGCTTACTCTCCTATAATTCACCCCTCCACTTT. The full variable domain, with the rest looked up from reference TRBV5-1 and TRBJ1-6, is KAGVTQTPRYLIKTRGQQVTLSCSPISGHRSVSWYQQTPGQGLQFLFEYFSETQRNKGNFPGRFSGRQFSNSRSEMNVSTLELGDSALYLCASSLLSYNSPLHFGNGTRLTVT.

V usage is TRBV10-3 and J usage is TRBJ1-4, with D possibly matching TRBD1 (6 bases). This CDR3 comprises 15 residues. With 4 bases removed from V and 2 bases from J, the gap between germline ends came to 11 bases. CDR1 is ENHRY and CDR2 is SYGVKD in the germline V gene. CDR3: CAISGGGATNEKLFF. CDR3 bases: TGTGCCATCAGTGGTGGGGGGGCGACTAATGAAAAACTGTTTTTT.

This clonotype was seen a few times. The chain carries TRBV20-1 and TRBJ2-5, with 9 bases matching TRBD1. Gene TRBJ2-7 matches the end of the DNA better, so the J call may be wrong. The CDR3 is made up of 13 amino acids. Germline loops: CDR1 DFQATT, CDR2 SNEGSKA (reference sequence). Here the CDR3 reads CSARGDRAYEQYF. CDR3 nucleotides: TGCAGTGCTAGGGGGGACAGGGCCTACGAGCAGTACTTC.

This clonotype was observed a few times. The V call is TRBV29-1, the J call TRBJ2-5; either TRBD1 or TRBD2 may supply D (5 bases each). The V gene lost 7 bases and the J gene lost 0 bases, with 18 bases spanning the gap. Germline loops: CDR1 SQVTM, CDR2 ANQGSEA. The CDR3 has 15 residues. This chain's CDR3 is CSGDPLGTDQETQYF. CDR3 bases: TGCAGCGGTGATCCTCTCGGGACGGACCAAGAGACCCAGTACTTC.

This clonotype was counted many times. The CDR3 nucleotides are TGTGCCAGCAGCTTAGCCGGGACAGCCTACGAGCAGTACTTC. It translates to CASSLAGTAYEQYF. V is TRBV5-5 and J is TRBJ2-7; 7 positions agree with TRBD1. The trim removed 2 bases at V and 2 bases at J, leaving 4 bases unmatched. This CDR3 is built from 14 residues. The germline gives CDR1 SGHKS, CDR2 YYEKEE (reference sequence).

The chain links TRBV7-9 to TRBJ2-7; no clear D. The CDR3 extends over 12 amino acids. Germline values: CDR1 SEHNR, CDR2 FQNEAQ (reference sequence). Deletions cut 2 bases from V and 7 bases from J, with 9 bases between. This CDR3 reads CASSLLDEEQYF. CDR3 DNA sequence: TGTGCCAGCAGCTTATTAGACGAGGAGCAGTACTTC.

The chain employs TRBV11-2 and TRBJ2-5, with D perhaps matching TRBD2 (6 bases). The J call could be wrong; TRBJ2-1 is a better fit for the DNA end. The length of the CDR3 is 14 residues. Germline-derived CDR1 and CDR2 are SGHAT and FQNNGV. This CDR3 is CASSPGGLDNEQFF. CDR3 DNA: TGTGCCAGCAGCCCCGGAGGGCTCGACAATGAGCAGTTCTTC.

J is TRBJ2-5 and V is TRBV3-1; TRBD2 might be the D (6 bases). The CDR3 is 15 residues long. Between the trimmed V and J ends, which lost 3 bases and 3 bases, there was a span of 14 bases. Germline CDR1 reads LGHDT; CDR2 reads YNNKEL (reference sequence). CDR3 bases: TGTGCCAGCAGCCAGCTGGGAGGCAGAGAAGAGACCCAGTACTTC. Its protein is CASSQLGGREETQYF.

V gene TRBV6-1 combines with J gene TRBJ2-1; 9 nucleotides agree with TRBD1. The CDR3 is 13 amino acids. CDR1 MNHNS and CDR2 SASEGT come from the germline V gene. The V and J ends lost 6 bases and 7 bases, in that order; junction bases with no gene match: 4. For the CDR3, the DNA is TGTGCCAGCAGAGGACAGGGGTCTAATGAGCAGTTCTTC. This gives the protein CASRGQGSNEQFF.

The chain is built from TRBV28 and TRBJ2-4; no firm D call. V lost 5 bases and J lost 0, with 11 bases in between. The germline V gene has CDR1 MDHEN and CDR2 SYDVKM. The CDR3 consists of 15 residues. The CDR3 sequence: CASSPQALAKNIQYF. The CDR3 DNA is TGTGCCAGCAGTCCCCAGGCCCTAGCCAAAAACATTCAGTACTTC. Together with reference TRBV28 and TRBJ2-4, the CDR3 gives the full variable domain: DVKVTQSSRYLVKRTGEKVFLECVQDMDHENMFWYRQDPGLGLRLIYFSYDVKMKEKGDIPEGYSVSREKKERFSLILESASTNQTSMYLCASSPQALAKNIQYFGAGTRLSVL.

J is TRBJ2-3 and V is TRBV29-1, with D possibly TRBD1 on 6 matching bases. Trimming took off 0 bases at V and 0 bases at J, with 10 bases between the two ends. The CDR3 is made up of 15 amino acids. Germline V CDR1 and CDR2: SQVTM, ANQGSEA. For the CDR3, the DNA is TGCAGCGTTGAAGAAACAGGGCAAAGCACAGATACGCAGTATTTT. It codes for CSVEETGQSTDTQYF.